The present entry profiles one T cell receptor beta chain with its context. Its antigen is not known. This record belongs to a study of cytomegalovirus exposure and HLA in healthy donors. Overall study findings and caveats: Accounts indicate the classifier identified cytomegalovirus status with strong specificity and sensitivity. Analysis was carried out at a later point, and it linked a missense DCLRE1C variant to TCR beta V- and J-gene trimming. Some V segments (TRBV6-2 and TRBV6-3 among them) were excluded as indistinguishable.

Trimming took off 5 bases at V and 3 bases at J, with 17 bases between the two ends. CDR3 size: 15 residues. Germline CDR1 is SEHNR and CDR2 is FQNEAQ (reference sequence). Researchers ran the PCR with 60 Vbeta and 13 Jbeta primers. Produced via immunoSEQ multiplex PCR; TCRdb's table is partial and in-frame only. Counted here are 200,000 to 250,000 clones, approximately 88% occurring once; the ten biggest clones make up under 0.85%. The clonotype originates from a boy aged 2 to 9 in good health and CMV-seronegative. The sequenced material came from PBMCs. The gene calls are TRBV7-9 and TRBJ2-7, with a tentative D call TRBD2 (7 bases). The CDR3 nucleotides are TGTGCCAGCAGCCCCGGCGGGGGAGGGGGCTACGAGCAGTACTTC. It yields the protein CASSPGGGGGYEQYF.